These T cell receptor beta chains were read from a single sample in a study of T cells after yellow fever vaccination. TCRdb processed the 5' RACE reads anew with MiXCR; each CDR3 protein has one entry. This table holds 200,000 to 300,000 distinct CDR3 sequences, approximately 13% found once. The sample in question was CD4+ T cells sorted from PBMCs, obtained 45 days after the yellow fever booster vaccination. These TCRs come from a man aged 30-40 years who received the YFV17D yellow fever vaccine. CDR3s include the opening cysteine and the closing phenylalanine or tryptophan. A D gene is named only where the DNA matches it firmly. A clone size is listed for some rows: how often the clone was seen (once, few, many), or a class if it is expanded.

>.|TRBV20-1|TRBJ2-7|.
CSASVRAGYEQYF
TGCAGTGCTAGTGTGAGAGCTGGCTACGAGCAGTACTTC
>TRBD1|TRBV27|TRBJ2-3|few
CASSSRTGWSDTQYF
TGTGCCAGCAGTTCCCGGACAGGGTGGTCGGATACGCAGTATTTT
>.|TRBV20-1|TRBJ2-5|few
CSARAGWGAQVEGETQYF
TGCAGTGCTAGAGCAGGGTGGGGGGCGCAGGTCGAGGGGGAGACCCAGTACTTC
>.|TRBV20-1|TRBJ2-7|.
CSARDRKPPLGSGIYEQYF
TGCAGTGCTAGAGACCGAAAACCCCCGCTGGGTTCAGGTATTTACGAGCAGTACTTC
>.|TRBV7-2|TRBJ2-2|few
CASGRSNPFGELFF
TGTGCCAGCGGCCGCTCCAACCCTTTCGGGGAGCTGTTTTTT
>.|TRBV2|TRBJ2-2|.
CASSGVVAANTGELFF
TGTGCCAGCAGTGGGGTGGTAGCGGCAAACACCGGGGAGCTGTTTTTT
>TRBD2|TRBV27|TRBJ2-3|few
CASSLGGRHTDTQYF
TGTGCCAGCAGTTTGGGCGGGAGACACACAGATACGCAGTATTTT
>TRBD1|TRBV20-1|TRBJ2-7|.
CSAGDRGSKYEQYF
TGCAGTGCGGGAGACAGGGGGAGCAAGTACGAGCAGTACTTC
>.|TRBV6-1|TRBJ2-5|.
CASKPGYQETQYF
TGTGCCAGCAAGCCGGGGTACCAAGAGACCCAGTACTTC
>.|TRBV7-9|TRBJ2-1|many
CAIAEDLNEQFF
TGTGCCATTGCGGAGGACCTCAATGAGCAGTTCTTC
>.|TRBV19|TRBJ2-3|once
CASRQIDTQYF
TGTGCCAGTAGACAGATTGATACGCAGTATTTT
>.|TRBV4-2|TRBJ2-5|few
CASSVPGETQYF
TGTGCCAGCAGCGTCCCCGGGGAGACCCAGTACTTC
>TRBD1|TRBV20-1|TRBJ2-2|.
CSAATGELGGELFF
TGCAGTGCCGCGACAGGGGAGTTAGGCGGGGAGCTGTTTTTT
>TRBD1|TRBV20-1|TRBJ2-2|few
CSAGGQGAPGELFF
TGCAGTGCAGGGGGACAGGGGGCGCCCGGGGAGCTGTTTTTT
>TRBD2|TRBV7-9|TRBJ2-1|few
CASSAALAGVAGEQFF
TGTGCCAGCAGCGCCGCACTAGCGGGAGTAGCAGGGGAGCAGTTCTTC
>TRBD1|TRBV5-1|TRBJ1-1|few
CASSLAFLQGMNTEAFF
TGCGCCAGCAGCTTGGCTTTCTTACAGGGGATGAACACTGAAGCTTTCTTT
>TRBD1|TRBV6-2/TRBV6-3|TRBJ1-5|.
CASRTGFYGIQPQHF
TGTGCCAGCAGGACAGGGTTTTATGGAATTCAGCCCCAGCATTTT
>.|TRBV6-2/TRBV6-3|TRBJ1-1|.
CASTSTLGAFF
TGTGCCAGCACCTCAACCCTGGGAGCTTTCTTT
>TRBD2|TRBV19|TRBJ2-3|once
CASSPDSLAGTDTQYF
TGTGCCAGTAGTCCCGACTCATTAGCGGGAACAGATACGCAGTATTTT
>.|TRBV6-1|TRBJ2-5|few
CASSEMVGAWETQYF
TGTGCCAGCAGTGAAATGGTGGGGGCCTGGGAGACCCAGTACTTC
>TRBD2|TRBV12-3/TRBV12-4|TRBJ2-2|few
CASSLEGGRNTGELFF
TGTGCCAGCAGTTTAGAGGGCGGGAGGAACACCGGGGAGCTGTTTTTT
>TRBD2|TRBV5-1|TRBJ2-7|few
CASSLGGLAAPSSYEQYF
TGCGCCAGCAGCTTGGGTGGACTAGCGGCCCCAAGCTCCTACGAGCAGTACTTC
>.|TRBV7-2|TRBJ2-3|few
CASSTFAGGEDTQYF
TGTGCCAGCAGTACCTTTGCAGGGGGGGAAGATACGCAGTATTTT
>.|TRBV12-3/TRBV12-4|TRBJ2-1|few
CASSTGTLRVQFF
TGTGCCAGCAGTACCGGGACGTTGAGGGTCCAGTTCTTC
>TRBD2|TRBV4-3|TRBJ2-5|few
CASSQDRREGREETQYF
TGCGCCAGCAGCCAAGATAGACGGGAGGGCCGGGAGGAGACCCAGTACTTC
>.|TRBV7-2|TRBJ2-7|few
CASSFSAMYEQYF
TGTGCCAGCAGCTTTAGTGCCATGTACGAGCAGTACTTC
>TRBD1|TRBV2|TRBJ1-4|many
CASTWTGSGNEKLFF
TGTGCCAGCACATGGACAGGTTCGGGTAATGAAAAACTGTTTTTT
>.|TRBV20-1|TRBJ1-5|few
CSASKGWQPQHF
TGCAGTGCTAGCAAGGGGTGGCAGCCCCAGCATTTT
>TRBD1|TRBV12-3/TRBV12-4|TRBJ2-1|.
CASAVGTGYNEQFF
TGTGCCTCAGCTGTGGGGACAGGGTACAATGAGCAGTTCTTC
>.|TRBV5-1|TRBJ1-1|few
CASSSDGQSNTEAFF
TGCGCCAGCAGCTCAGATGGACAGAGTAACACTGAAGCTTTCTTT
>.|TRBV20-1|TRBJ1-2|few
CSAILIGGSGYTF
TGCAGTGCCATCTTAATCGGGGGTTCTGGCTACACCTTC
>TRBD1|TRBV7-2|TRBJ2-6|.
CASSDRGAGANVLTF
TGTGCCAGCAGCGACAGGGGGGCTGGGGCCAACGTCCTGACTTTC
>.|TRBV9|TRBJ2-1|few
CASSVASLGQQFF
TGTGCCAGCAGCGTAGCATCTCTGGGCCAACAGTTCTTC
>TRBD2|TRBV29-1|TRBJ2-3|.
CSVVPAGATDTQYF
TGCAGCGTTGTACCCGCGGGAGCCACAGATACGCAGTATTTT
>.|TRBV7-9|TRBJ2-7|.
CASTLSQGREQYF
TGTGCCAGCACCCTGAGCCAGGGACGCGAGCAGTACTTC
>.|TRBV18|TRBJ1-1|.
CASSPNPGSWDTEAFF
TGTGCCAGCTCACCAAACCCCGGATCGTGGGACACTGAAGCTTTCTTT